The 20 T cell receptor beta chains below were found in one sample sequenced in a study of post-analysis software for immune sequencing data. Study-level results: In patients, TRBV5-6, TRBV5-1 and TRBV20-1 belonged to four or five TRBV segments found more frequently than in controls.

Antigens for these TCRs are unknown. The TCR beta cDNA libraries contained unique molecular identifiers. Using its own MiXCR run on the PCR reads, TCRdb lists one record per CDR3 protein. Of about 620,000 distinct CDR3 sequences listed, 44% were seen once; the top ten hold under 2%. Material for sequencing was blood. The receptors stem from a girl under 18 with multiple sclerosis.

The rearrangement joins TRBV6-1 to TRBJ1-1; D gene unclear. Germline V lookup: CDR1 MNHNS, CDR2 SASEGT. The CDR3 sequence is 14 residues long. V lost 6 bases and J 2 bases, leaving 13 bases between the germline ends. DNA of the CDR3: TGTGCCAGCAGGATCGGCAGTTCCAACACTGAAGCTTTCTTT. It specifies CASRIGSSNTEAFF.

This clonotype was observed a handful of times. CDR3 residues: CSARSGRDADTQYF. In DNA form, the CDR3 reads TGCAGTGCCCGGTCCGGCAGGGACGCAGATACGCAGTATTTT. The chain links TRBV20-1 to TRBJ2-3; D may correspond to TRBD1 or TRBD2 (5 bases each). Germline V CDR1 and CDR2: DFQATT, SNEGSKA (reference sequence). V shed 6 bases and J shed 4 bases, with 17 bases lying between them. CDR3 length: 14 residues.

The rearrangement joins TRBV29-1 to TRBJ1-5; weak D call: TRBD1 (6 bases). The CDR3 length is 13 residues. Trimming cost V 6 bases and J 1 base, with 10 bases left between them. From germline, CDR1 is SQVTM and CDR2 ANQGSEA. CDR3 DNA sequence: TGCAGCGTCGCGGACAGAAGCAATCAGCCCCAGCATTTT. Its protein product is CSVADRSNQPQHF.

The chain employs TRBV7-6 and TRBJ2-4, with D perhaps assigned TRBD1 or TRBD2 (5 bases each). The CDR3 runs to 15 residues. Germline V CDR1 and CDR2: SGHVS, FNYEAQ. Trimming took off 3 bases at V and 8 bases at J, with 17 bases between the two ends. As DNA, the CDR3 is TGTGCCAGCAGCTTGAGGCAGGGAGTGGGAGACATTCAGTACTTC. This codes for CASSLRQGVGDIQYF.

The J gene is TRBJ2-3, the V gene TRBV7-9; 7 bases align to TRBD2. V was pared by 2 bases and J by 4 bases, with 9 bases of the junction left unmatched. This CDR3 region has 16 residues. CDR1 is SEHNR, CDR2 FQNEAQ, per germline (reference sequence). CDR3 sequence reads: CASSLITSENPDTQYF. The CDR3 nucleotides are TGTGCCAGCAGCTTAATTACTAGCGAGAACCCAGATACGCAGTATTTT.

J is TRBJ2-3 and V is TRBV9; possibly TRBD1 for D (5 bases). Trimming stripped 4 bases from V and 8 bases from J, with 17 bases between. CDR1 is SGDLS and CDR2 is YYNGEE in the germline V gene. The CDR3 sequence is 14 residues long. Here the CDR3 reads CASSPRQTQTTQYF. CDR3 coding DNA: TGTGCCAGCAGCCCCCGACAGACACAGACTACGCAGTATTTT.

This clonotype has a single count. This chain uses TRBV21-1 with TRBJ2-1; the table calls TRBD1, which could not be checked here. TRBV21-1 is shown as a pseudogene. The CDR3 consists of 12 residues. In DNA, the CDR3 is TGTGCCAGCAGCGTCAGGGGGGATGAGCAGTTCTTC. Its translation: CASSVRGDEQFF.

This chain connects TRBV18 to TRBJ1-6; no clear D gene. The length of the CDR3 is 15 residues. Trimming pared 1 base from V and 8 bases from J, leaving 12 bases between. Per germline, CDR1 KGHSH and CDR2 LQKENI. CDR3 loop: CASSPLRTDDSPLHF. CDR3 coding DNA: TGTGCCAGCTCACCACTTCGGACGGACGATTCACCCCTCCACTTT.

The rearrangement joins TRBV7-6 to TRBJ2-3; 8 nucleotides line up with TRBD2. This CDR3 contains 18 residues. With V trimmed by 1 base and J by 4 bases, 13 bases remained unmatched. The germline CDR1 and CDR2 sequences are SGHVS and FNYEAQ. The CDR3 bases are TGTGCCAGCAGCTTAGAGCTAAATCGGGCGGGAGGCGCAGATACGCAGTATTTT. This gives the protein CASSLELNRAGGADTQYF. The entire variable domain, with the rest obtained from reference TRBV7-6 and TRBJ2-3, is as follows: GAGVSQSPRYKVTKRGQDVALRCDPISGHVSLYWYRQALGQGPEFLTYFNYEAQQDKSGLPNDRFSAERPEGSISTLTIQRTEQRDSAMYRCASSLELNRAGGADTQYFGPGTRLTVL.

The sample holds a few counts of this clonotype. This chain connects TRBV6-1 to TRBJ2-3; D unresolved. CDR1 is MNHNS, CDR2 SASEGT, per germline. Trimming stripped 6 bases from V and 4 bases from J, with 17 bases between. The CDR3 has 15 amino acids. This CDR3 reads CASRAIPQGPDTQYF. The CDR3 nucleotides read TGTGCCAGCAGAGCAATCCCCCAAGGCCCAGATACGCAGTATTTT.

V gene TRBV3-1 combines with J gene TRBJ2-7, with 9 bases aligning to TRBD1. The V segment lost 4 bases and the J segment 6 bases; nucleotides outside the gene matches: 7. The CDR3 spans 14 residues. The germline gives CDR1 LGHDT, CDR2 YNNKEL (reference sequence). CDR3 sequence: CASSPGTGIGEQYF. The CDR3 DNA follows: TGTGCCAGCAGCCCGGGGACAGGGATCGGCGAGCAGTACTTC.

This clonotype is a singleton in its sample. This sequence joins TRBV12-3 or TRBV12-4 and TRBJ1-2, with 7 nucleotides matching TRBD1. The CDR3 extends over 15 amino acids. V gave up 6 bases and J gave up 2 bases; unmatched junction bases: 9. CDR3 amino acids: CASSPPEQGNYGYTF. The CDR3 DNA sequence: TGTGCCAGCAGCCCCCCGGAACAGGGGAACTATGGCTACACCTTC.

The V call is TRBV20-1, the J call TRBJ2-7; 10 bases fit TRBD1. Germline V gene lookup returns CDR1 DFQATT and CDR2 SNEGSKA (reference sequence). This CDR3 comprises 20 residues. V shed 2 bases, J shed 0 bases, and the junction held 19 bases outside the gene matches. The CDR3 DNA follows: TGCAGTGCTAGAAAATTTCCGGGACAGGGGTCCGGGAGGGCCTCCTACGAGCAGTACTTC. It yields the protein CSARKFPGQGSGRASYEQYF.

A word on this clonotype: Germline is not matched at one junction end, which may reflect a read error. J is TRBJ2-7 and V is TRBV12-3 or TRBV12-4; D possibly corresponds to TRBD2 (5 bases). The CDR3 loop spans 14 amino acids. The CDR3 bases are TGTGCCAGTAGTCCCTTTGAGGGCCCCTACGGGCAGTACTTC. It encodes CASSPFEGPYGQYF.

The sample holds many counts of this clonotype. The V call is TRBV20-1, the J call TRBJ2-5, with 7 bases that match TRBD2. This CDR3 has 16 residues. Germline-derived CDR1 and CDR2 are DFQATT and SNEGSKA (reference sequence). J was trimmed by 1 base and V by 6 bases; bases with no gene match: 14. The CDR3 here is CSAHPLASGTQETQYF. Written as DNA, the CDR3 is TGCAGTGCCCATCCTTTAGCGAGCGGGACCCAAGAGACCCAGTACTTC.

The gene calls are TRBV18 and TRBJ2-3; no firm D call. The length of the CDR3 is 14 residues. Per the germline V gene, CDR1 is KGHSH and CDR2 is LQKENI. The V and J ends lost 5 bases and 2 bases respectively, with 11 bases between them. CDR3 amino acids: CASSRAGLTDTQYF. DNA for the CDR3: TGTGCCAGCTCAAGGGCAGGCCTCACAGATACGCAGTATTTT. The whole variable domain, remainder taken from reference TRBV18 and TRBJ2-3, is NAGVMQNPRHLVRRRGQEARLRCSPMKGHSHVYWYRQLPEEGLKFMVYLQKENIIDESGMPKERFSAEFPKEGPSILRIQQVVRGDSAAYFCASSRAGLTDTQYFGPGTRLTVL.

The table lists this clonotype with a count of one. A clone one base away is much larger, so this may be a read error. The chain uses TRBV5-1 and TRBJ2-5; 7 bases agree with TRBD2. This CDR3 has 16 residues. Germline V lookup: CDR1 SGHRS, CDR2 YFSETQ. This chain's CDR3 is CACSSVADRGEETQYF. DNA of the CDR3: TGCGCCTGCAGCTCCGTAGCGGATCGGGGGGAAGAGACCCAGTACTTC.

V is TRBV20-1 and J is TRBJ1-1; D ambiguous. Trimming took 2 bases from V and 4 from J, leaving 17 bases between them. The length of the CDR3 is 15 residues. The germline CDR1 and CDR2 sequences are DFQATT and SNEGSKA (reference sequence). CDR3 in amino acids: CSARLSGRDGTEAFF. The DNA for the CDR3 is TGCAGTGCTAGATTGTCGGGTAGGGATGGCACTGAAGCTTTCTTT.

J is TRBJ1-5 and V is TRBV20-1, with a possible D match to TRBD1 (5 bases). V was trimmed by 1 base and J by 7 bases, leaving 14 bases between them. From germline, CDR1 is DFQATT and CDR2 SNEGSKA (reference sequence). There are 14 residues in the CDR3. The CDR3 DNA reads TGCAGTGCTAGAGCTGTACGGGGCAGGCAGCCCCAGCATTTT. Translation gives CSARAVRGRQPQHF.

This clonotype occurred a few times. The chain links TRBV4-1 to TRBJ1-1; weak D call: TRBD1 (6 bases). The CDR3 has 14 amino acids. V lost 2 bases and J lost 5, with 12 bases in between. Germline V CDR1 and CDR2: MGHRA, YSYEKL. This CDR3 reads CASSQPTGRTEAFF. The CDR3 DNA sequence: TGCGCCAGCAGCCAACCGACAGGACGAACTGAAGCTTTCTTT.